This T cell receptor beta chain was recovered during a study of monozygotic twins with inflammatory bowel disease. The study, taken as a whole, reports: IBD patients displayed reduced TCRbeta diversity (inverse Simpson) when set against healthy co-twins.

In preparing each TCR library, about 3,700 ng of total RNA was used. Samples each yielded cDNA through eight separate reactions. UMIs bearing a 6-nucleotide sample barcode were added through template switching. TCRdb re-called the 5' RACE reads; one entry per CDR3 protein, DNA not given. Here the sample table reports about 300,000 distinct CDR3 sequences. CDR3 length equals 16 residues. CDR1 is SGHTA and CDR2 is FQGNSA in the germline V gene. On this clonotype itself: Its specificity is unknown.

Sequencing was performed on blood. This TCR was sampled from a human donor with ulcerative colitis or Crohn's disease, or a healthy co-twin of an affected twin (not recorded which). J is TRBJ2-7 and V is TRBV7-2; TCRdb gives TRBD1 as the D gene, but with no DNA this cannot be confirmed. The CDR3 region is CASSLKRQGGDYEQYF.